This T cell receptor (beta chain) was identified during a study of technical replicates of blood from several donors. CDR3 size: 13 residues. Germline V gives CDR1 SGHKS, CDR2 YYEKEE (reference sequence). V dropped 0 bases and J dropped 5; count of bases not matched to a gene: 1. Profiled with immunoSEQ multiplex PCR; TCRdb holds only in-frame clones, not every one. The data show 50,000 to 70,000 clones, with approximately 86% seen just once and approximately 5% held by the top ten. The TCR originated in a human donor in good health. Some clones in this sample may be carry-over from other donors' samples. The J gene is TRBJ1-2, the V gene TRBV5-5, with 7 positions matching TRBD1. The sequencing input was PBMCs. CDR3 nucleotide sequence: TGTGCCAGCAGCTTGGAGGGGGCATATGGCTACACCTTC. Amino acid sequence: CASSLEGAYGYTF.